Here is one T cell receptor (beta chain) with its context. This sample was taken from a study of blood T cell repertoires in COVID-19. Assay used: immunoSEQ multiplex PCR; TCRdb lists only in-frame clones, some missing. The repertoire holds approximately 400,000 clones, roughly nine tenths seen once, with just over 0.85% in the top ten. Germline V CDR1 and CDR2: SGHRS, YFSETQ. With 3 bases removed from V and 8 bases from J, the gap between germline ends came to 17 bases. This CDR3 is built from 14 residues. This receptor was taken from a woman between 40 and 50 years old who had been exposed to COVID-19. The chain carries TRBV5-1 and TRBJ1-1; D is perhaps TRBD1 (5 bases). Sequenced input: PBMCs or T cells enriched from blood (not recorded which). CDR3 DNA: TGCGCCAGCAGCTGGGGGGATGGTTCAATCGAAGCTTTCTTT. Its protein product is CASSWGDGSIEAFF. Full variable domain (outside the CDR3, taken from reference TRBV5-1 and TRBJ1-1): KAGVTQTPRYLIKTRGQQVTLSCSPISGHRSVSWYQQTPGQGLQFLFEYFSETQRNKGNFPGRFSGRQFSNSRSEMNVSTLELGDSALYLCASSWGDGSIEAFFGQGTRLTVV.